This paragraph covers one T cell receptor (beta chain) sequence. What it binds is unknown. This CDR3 is 14 amino acids long. Trimming pared 0 bases from V and 0 bases from J, leaving 6 bases between. Germline-derived CDR1 and CDR2 are SGHRS and YFSETQ. Using immunoSEQ multiplex PCR, the repertoire was profiled, and TCRdb retains in-frame clones only, with some absent. Of approximately 15,000 clones in the sample, roughly two thirds are singletons; the top ten hold 2.2%. The data stem from a study of neoadjuvant anti-PD-1 for oral cavity cancer. Looking at the study overall: Around day 43, patients without progression received a fourth nivolumab dose before surgery. Study-wide results and caveats: Pretreatment Treg/Th17 ratio correlated inversely with post-treatment tumor clonality. TCR analyses covered only a few patients per response group.

These newly diagnosed stage II-IVA oral cavity squamous cell carcinoma patients had no prior systemic or radiation treatment. This TCR was recovered from a person between 35 and 79 years old with oral cavity squamous cell carcinoma. Specimen: PBMCs, collected before nivolumab (anti-PD-1) treatment. This chain connects TRBV5-1 to TRBJ1-1, with D unclear. The CDR3 coding sequence is TGCGCCAGCAGCTTGGCCAACGTGAACACTGAAGCTTTCTTT. It translates to CASSLANVNTEAFF.